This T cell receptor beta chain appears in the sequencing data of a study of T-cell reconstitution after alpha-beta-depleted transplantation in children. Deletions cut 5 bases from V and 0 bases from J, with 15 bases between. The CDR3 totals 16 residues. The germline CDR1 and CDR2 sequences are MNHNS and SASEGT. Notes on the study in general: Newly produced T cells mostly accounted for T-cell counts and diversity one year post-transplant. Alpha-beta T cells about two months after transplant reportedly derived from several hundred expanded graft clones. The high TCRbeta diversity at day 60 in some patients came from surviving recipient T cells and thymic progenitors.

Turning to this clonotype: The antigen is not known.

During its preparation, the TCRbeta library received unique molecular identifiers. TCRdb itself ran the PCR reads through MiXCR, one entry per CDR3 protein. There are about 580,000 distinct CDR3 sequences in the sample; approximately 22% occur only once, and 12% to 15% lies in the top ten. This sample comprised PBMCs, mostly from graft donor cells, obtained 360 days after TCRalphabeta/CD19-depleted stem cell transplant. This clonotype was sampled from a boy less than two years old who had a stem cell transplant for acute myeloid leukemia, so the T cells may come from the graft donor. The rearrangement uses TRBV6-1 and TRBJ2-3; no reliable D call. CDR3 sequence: CASSNFSGHSTDTQYF. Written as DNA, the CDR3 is TGTGCCAGCAGTAATTTTTCCGGGCATAGCACAGATACGCAGTATTTT.